This T cell receptor beta chain was retrieved from a study of CD8 T cells in Susac syndrome. The ends lost 7 bases at V and 5 bases at J; junction bases unmatched: 10. Germline-derived CDR1 and CDR2 are LNHDA and SQIVND (reference sequence). The CDR3 is 16 residues long. With random hexamers, reverse transcription was performed on about 0.5 to 1 ug of RNA. One entry per CDR3 protein results from TCRdb running MiXCR on the immunoSEQ multiplex PCR reads. Among around 46,000 distinct CDR3 sequences listed, about 91% were seen once. This clonotype was sampled from a human donor in good health. The genes are TRBV19 and TRBJ2-3, with 12 bases aligning to TRBD2. Sequencing input: CD8+ T cells from PBMCs. The CDR3 here is CASTRLAGEPGDTQYF. In nucleotides, the CDR3 is TGTGCCAGTACCCGACTAGCGGGAGAGCCGGGAGATACGCAGTATTTT.